This T cell receptor beta chain was obtained from a study of metastatic and nonmetastatic thyroid tumors. Study-level background: Both malignant and benign thyroid patients supplied peripheral blood and tumor or nodule tissue samples, across which the repertoires of these patients were then compared. Regarding the study as a whole: Across blood and tumor, TCR beta diversity in malignant thyroid tumors was reportedly significantly higher than in benign nodules.

At least ten counts were recorded for this clone. The antigen is undetermined. Germline V CDR1 and CDR2: SGHTA, FQGNSA. The V and J ends lost 5 bases and 1 base respectively, with 12 bases between them. The CDR3 totals 14 residues. Every patient was untreated before thyroid surgery. Under the authors' procedure: Clinicopathological groups differed in CDR3, with these differences serving to build a distant-metastasis classifier for papillary thyroid cancer. Via MiXCR, TCRdb re-called the PCR reads. The V and J calls reflect TCRdb's pipeline rather than the authors' work. Found here are just under 45,000 clones, 3% to 3.5% of them singletons; the top ten hold 9.5% to 10%.

Sequencing was carried out using blood. The gene calls are TRBV7-2 and TRBJ2-7, with D unclear. The origin of this receptor is a female donor with papillary thyroid cancer or a benign thyroid nodule (not recorded which). Some clones in this sample may be carry-over from other donors' samples. In nucleotides, the CDR3 is TGTGCCAGCAGCCCGCCGACGGTGTCCTACGAGCAGTACTTC. It specifies CASSPPTVSYEQYF. The full variable domain, with the rest looked up from reference TRBV7-2 and TRBJ2-7, is GAGVSQSPSNKVTEKGKDVELRCDPISGHTALYWYRQSLGQGLEFLIYFQGNSAPDKSGLPSDRFSAERTGGSVSTLTIQRTQQEDSAVYLCASSPPTVSYEQYFGPGTRLTVT.